The 9 T cell receptor beta chains below were found in one sample sequenced in a study of early T cells in non-severe SARS-CoV-2 infection. Via MiXCR, TCRdb re-called the 5' RACE reads, giving one row per CDR3 protein. The table includes about 58,000 distinct CDR3 sequences, roughly 13% detected once. Sequencing was performed on whole blood. The source of these receptors is an adult who was a healthcare worker with PCR-confirmed SARS-CoV-2 infection or an uninfected control (not recorded which).

CDR3 loop: CATGQDLNQPQHF. The CDR3, as DNA: TGTGCCACCGGACAGGATCTCAATCAGCCCCAGCATTTT. The chain joins TRBV10-3 to TRBJ1-5, with TRBD1 matching 7 bases. V dropped 10 bases and J dropped 3; count of bases not matched to a gene: 6. This CDR3 has 13 residues. Germline lookup yields CDR1 ENHRY and CDR2 SYGVKD.

CDR3 sequence (DNA): TGTGCCAGCAGTGCCTTAGCGGGAGGCACCGTTAGAAGGTACTTC. Its protein is CASSALAGGTVRRYF. The chain is built from TRBV12-3 or TRBV12-4 and TRBJ2-7, with 10 bases fitting TRBD2. V was clipped by 5 bases and J by 12 bases; unmatched bases: 16. This CDR3 is built from 15 residues.

The rearrangement links TRBV9 to TRBJ1-6; tentatively, D is TRBD1 (5 bases). Deletions cut 3 bases from V and 4 bases from J, with 11 bases between. The germline CDR1 and CDR2 sequences are SGDLS and YYNGEE. This CDR3 comprises 15 residues. CDR3 residues: CASSAGTEYNSPLHF. CDR3 bases: TGTGCCAGCAGCGCGGGGACTGAGTATAATTCACCCCTCCACTTT.

This clonotype was counted at least ten times. The chain combines TRBV3-1 with TRBJ1-6; the D is unclear. V dropped 1 base and J dropped 10 bases, with 14 bases sitting between them. This CDR3 is built from 15 residues. The germline V gene has CDR1 LGHDT and CDR2 YNNKEL (reference sequence). CDR3 nucleotides: TGTGCCAGCAGCCAAGGGGTGGGAGGGCGCTCACCCCTCCACTTT. Translation gives CASSQGVGGRSPLHF.

This clonotype has just one count. Just one base apart from a much larger clone, this may be a read error. The chain has TRBV5-1 and TRBJ2-5; a possible D gene is TRBD1 (6 bases). The CDR3 contains 15 residues. The ends were cut back, 6 bases at V and 5 bases at J, with 20 bases in the middle. The germline CDR1 and CDR2 sequences are SGHRS and YFSETQ. The CDR3 region is CASISTLGALETQYF. As DNA, the CDR3 is TGCGCCAGCATCTCTACCTTGGGGGCACTCGAGACCCAGTACTTC.

This clonotype was seen only a few times. V is TRBV4-3 and J is TRBJ2-2, with D hard to call. Germline V CDR1 and CDR2: LGHNA, YSLEER. CDR3 length equals 16 residues. V was cut by 3 bases and J by 0 bases, with 11 bases left in between. The DNA for the CDR3 is TGCGCCAGCAGCCAGCTCACCCCACCGAACACCGGGGAGCTGTTTTTT. Translation: CASSQLTPPNTGELFF.

The sample holds many counts of this clonotype. The V call is TRBV7-9, the J call TRBJ2-5; D gene uncertain. The CDR3 runs to 14 residues. Trimming stripped 1 base from V and 5 bases from J, with 11 bases between. Germline CDR1 SEHNR, CDR2 FQNEAQ (reference sequence). In DNA form, the CDR3 reads TGTGCCAGCAGCTTAGAGTACCATGGGGAGACCCAGTACTTC. Amino acid sequence: CASSLEYHGETQYF.

The V and J genes are TRBV7-9 and TRBJ2-3, with D perhaps matching TRBD2 (7 bases). The CDR3 runs 17 residues. The germline V and J ends were trimmed by 5 bases and 2 bases, with 20 bases remaining between them. Germline V gene data show CDR1 as SEHNR and CDR2 as FQNEAQ (reference sequence). The CDR3 DNA reads as TGTGCCAGCAGCCCCTACCCGGGGGGCGAAGCCACAGATACGCAGTATTTT. Its translation: CASSPYPGGEATDTQYF.

This chain uses TRBV29-1 with TRBJ1-1, with a tentative D call TRBD1 (5 bases). The CDR3 is made up of 14 amino acids. V was clipped by 6 bases and J by 0 bases, with 14 bases between them. Germline values: CDR1 SQVTM, CDR2 ANQGSEA. This CDR3 is CSVGSGTMNTEAFF. The CDR3 DNA sequence: TGCAGCGTCGGTTCGGGGACCATGAACACTGAAGCTTTCTTT. The full variable domain, with the rest looked up from reference TRBV29-1 and TRBJ1-1, is SAVISQKPSRDICQRGTSLTIQCQVDSQVTMMFWYRQQPGQSLTLIATANQGSEATYESGFVIDKFPISRPNLTFSTLTVSNMSPEDSSIYLCSVGSGTMNTEAFFGQGTRLTVV.